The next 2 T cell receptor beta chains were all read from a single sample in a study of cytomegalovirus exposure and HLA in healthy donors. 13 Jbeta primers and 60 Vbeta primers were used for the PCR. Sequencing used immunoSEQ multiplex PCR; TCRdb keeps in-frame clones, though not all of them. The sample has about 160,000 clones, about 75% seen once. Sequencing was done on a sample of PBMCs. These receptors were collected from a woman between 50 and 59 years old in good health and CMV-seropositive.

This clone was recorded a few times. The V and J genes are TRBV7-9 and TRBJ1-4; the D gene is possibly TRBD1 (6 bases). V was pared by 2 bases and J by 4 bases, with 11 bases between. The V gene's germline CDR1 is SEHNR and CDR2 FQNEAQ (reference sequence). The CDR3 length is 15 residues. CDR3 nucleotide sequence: TGTGCCAGCAGCTTAAGACAGACAGGTAATGAAAAACTGTTTTTT. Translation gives CASSLRQTGNEKLFF.

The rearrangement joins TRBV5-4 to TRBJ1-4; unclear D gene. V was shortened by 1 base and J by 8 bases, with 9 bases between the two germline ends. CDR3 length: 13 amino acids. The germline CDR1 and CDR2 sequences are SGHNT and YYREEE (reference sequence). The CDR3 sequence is CASSLNPREKLFF. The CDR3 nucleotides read TGTGCCAGCAGCTTGAATCCCAGAGAAAAACTGTTTTTT. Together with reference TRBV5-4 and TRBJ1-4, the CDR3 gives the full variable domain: ETGVTQSPTHLIKTRGQQVTLRCSSQSGHNTVSWYQQALGQGPQFIFQYYREEENGRGNFPPRFSGLQFPNYSSELNVNALELDDSALYLCASSLNPREKLFFGSGTQLSVL.